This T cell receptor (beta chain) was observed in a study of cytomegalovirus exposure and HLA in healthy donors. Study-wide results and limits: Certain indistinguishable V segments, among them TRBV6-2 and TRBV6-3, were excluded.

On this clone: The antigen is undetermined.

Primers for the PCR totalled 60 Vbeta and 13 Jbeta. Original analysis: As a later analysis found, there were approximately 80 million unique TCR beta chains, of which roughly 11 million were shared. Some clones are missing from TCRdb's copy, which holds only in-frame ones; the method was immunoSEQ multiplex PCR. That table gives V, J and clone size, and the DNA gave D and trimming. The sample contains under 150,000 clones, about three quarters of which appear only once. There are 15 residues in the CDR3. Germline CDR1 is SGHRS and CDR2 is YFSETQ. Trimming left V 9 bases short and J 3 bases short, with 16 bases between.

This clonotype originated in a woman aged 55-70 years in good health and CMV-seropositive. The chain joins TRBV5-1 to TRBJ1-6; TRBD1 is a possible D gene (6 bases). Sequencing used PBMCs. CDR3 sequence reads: CATSRGGGYNSPLHF. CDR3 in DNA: TGCGCCACTTCGAGGGGGGGCGGCTATAATTCACCCCTCCACTTT.